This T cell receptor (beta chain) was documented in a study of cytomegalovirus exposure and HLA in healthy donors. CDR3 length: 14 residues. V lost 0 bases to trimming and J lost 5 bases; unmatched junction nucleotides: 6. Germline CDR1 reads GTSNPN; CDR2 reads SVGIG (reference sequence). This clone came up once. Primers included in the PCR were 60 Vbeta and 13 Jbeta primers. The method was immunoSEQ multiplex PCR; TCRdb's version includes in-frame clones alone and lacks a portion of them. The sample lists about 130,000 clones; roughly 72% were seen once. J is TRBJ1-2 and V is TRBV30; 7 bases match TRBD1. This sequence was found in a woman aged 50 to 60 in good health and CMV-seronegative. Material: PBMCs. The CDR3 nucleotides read TGTGCCTGGAGTGTTGACTCAGGGGGATATGGCTACACCTTC. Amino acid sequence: CAWSVDSGGYGYTF.